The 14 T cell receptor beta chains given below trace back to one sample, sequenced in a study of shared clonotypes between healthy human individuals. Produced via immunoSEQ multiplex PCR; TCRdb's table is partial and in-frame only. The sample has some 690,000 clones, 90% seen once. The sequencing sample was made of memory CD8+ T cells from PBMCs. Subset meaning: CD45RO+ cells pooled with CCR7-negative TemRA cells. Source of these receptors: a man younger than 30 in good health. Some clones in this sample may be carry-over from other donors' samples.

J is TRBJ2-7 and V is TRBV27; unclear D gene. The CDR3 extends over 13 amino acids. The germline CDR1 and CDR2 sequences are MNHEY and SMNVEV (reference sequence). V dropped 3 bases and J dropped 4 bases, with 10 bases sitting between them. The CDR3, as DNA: TGTGCCAGCAGTTTGGCGGCTCCTTACGAGCAGTACTTC. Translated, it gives CASSLAAPYEQYF.

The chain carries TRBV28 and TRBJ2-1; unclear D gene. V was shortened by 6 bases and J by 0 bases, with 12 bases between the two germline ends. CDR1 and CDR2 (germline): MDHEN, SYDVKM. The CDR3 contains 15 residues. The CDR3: CASSLVLVSYNEQFF. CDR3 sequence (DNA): TGTGCCAGCAGCCTCGTCCTAGTCTCCTACAATGAGCAGTTCTTC.

The CDR3 protein is CASSARQGGNQPQHF. DNA of the CDR3: TGTGCCAGCAGCGCCAGACAGGGCGGCAATCAGCCCCAGCATTTT. The V and J genes are TRBV9 and TRBJ1-5, with 7 bases matching TRBD1. Germline values: CDR1 SGDLS, CDR2 YYNGEE. The trim removed 3 bases at V and 2 bases at J, leaving 5 bases unmatched. This CDR3 region has 15 residues.

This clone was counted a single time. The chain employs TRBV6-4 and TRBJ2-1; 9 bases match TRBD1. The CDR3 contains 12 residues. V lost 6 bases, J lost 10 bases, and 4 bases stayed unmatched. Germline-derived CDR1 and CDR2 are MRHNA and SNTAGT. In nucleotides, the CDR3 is TGTGCCAGCAGCGAGGGACAGGGCGAGCAGTTCTTC. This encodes CASSEGQGEQFF.

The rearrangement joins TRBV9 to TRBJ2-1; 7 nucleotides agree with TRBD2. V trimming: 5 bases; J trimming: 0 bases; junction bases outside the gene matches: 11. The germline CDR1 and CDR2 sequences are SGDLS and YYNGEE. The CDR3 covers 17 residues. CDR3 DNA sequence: TGTGCCAGCAGTGCATCCTTTAGCGGGCCCTCCTACAATGAGCAGTTCTTC. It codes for CASSASFSGPSYNEQFF.

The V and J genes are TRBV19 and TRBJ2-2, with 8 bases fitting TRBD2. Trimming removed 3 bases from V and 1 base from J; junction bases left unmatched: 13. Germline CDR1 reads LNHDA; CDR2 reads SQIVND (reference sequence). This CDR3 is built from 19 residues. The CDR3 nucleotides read TGTGCCAGTAGTATCCGACTAGCGCCATCATTCAAGAACACCGGGGAGCTGTTTTTT. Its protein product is CASSIRLAPSFKNTGELFF.

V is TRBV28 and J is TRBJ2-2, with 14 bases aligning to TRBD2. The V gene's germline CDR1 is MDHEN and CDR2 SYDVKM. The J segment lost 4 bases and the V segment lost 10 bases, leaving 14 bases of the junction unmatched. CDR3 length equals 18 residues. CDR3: CATDQGLAGVAFTGELFF. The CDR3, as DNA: TGTGCCACCGACCAGGGACTAGCGGGAGTAGCTTTCACCGGGGAGCTGTTTTTT.

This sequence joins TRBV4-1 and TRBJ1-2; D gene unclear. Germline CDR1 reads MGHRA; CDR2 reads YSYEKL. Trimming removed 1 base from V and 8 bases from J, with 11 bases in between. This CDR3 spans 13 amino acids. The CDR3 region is CASSQVSAEGYTF. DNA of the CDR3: TGCGCCAGCAGCCAAGTTAGTGCGGAAGGCTACACCTTC.

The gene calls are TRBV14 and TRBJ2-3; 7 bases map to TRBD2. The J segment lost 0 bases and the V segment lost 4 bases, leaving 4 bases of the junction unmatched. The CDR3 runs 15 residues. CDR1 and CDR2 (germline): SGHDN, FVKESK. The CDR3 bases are TGTGCCAGCAGCCTACTAGCGATTAGCACAGATACGCAGTATTTT. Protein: CASSLLAISTDTQYF.

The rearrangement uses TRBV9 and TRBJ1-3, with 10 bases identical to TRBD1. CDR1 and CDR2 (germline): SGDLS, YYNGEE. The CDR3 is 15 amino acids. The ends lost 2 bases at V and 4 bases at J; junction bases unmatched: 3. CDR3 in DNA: TGTGCCAGCAGCGTGACAGGGGGCCTCGGAAACACCATATATTTT. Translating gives CASSVTGGLGNTIYF.

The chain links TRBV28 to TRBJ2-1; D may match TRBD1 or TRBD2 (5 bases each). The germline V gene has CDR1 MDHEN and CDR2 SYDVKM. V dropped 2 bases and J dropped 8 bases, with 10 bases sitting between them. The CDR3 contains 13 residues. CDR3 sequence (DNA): TGTGCCAGCAGTTTAATAGTGGGGGATGAGCAGTTCTTC. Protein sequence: CASSLIVGDEQFF.

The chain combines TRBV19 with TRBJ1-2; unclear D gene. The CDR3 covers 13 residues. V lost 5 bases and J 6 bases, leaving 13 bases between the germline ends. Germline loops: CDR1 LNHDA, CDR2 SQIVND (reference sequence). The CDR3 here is CASSSRLRDGYTF. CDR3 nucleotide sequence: TGTGCCAGTAGTTCCCGCCTGCGGGATGGCTACACCTTC.

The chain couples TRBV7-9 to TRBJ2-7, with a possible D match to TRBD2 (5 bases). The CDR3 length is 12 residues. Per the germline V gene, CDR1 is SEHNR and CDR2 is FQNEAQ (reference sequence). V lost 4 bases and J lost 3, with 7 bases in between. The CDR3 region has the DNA TGTGCCAGCAGCTCGCGGGTCTACGAGCAGTACTTC. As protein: CASSSRVYEQYF.

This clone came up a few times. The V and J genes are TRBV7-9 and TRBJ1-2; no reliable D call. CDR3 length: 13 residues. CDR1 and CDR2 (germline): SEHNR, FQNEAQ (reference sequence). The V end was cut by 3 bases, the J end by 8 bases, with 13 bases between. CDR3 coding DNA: TGTGCCAGCAGCTTTGTCCGGACTTACGGCTACACCTTC. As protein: CASSFVRTYGYTF.